Following are 31 T cell receptor beta chains from one sample sequenced in a study of metastatic and nonmetastatic thyroid tumors. There were no patients who had received any treatment before thyroid surgery. Using MiXCR, TCRdb re-called clones from the PCR reads. The sample has approximately 18,000 clones; approximately 25% are singletons. The specimen was tumor tissue. Every receptor here comes from a female donor with papillary thyroid cancer or a benign thyroid nodule (not recorded which). Some clones in this sample may be carry-over from other donors' samples.

By frequency in the sample, this clone is medium-sized. The chain uses TRBV6-1 and TRBJ1-2; D uncertain. CDR3 length: 13 amino acids. Germline lookup yields CDR1 MNHNS and CDR2 SASEGT. V was trimmed by 6 bases and J by 4 bases, leaving 12 bases between them. The CDR3 is CASRKGPLYGYTF. CDR3 in DNA: TGTGCCAGCAGAAAAGGGCCTCTCTATGGCTACACCTTC.

The gene calls are TRBV27 and TRBJ1-2; tentatively, D is TRBD1 (5 bases). Trimming cost V 3 bases and J 4 bases, with 15 bases left between them. This CDR3 contains 15 residues. From germline, CDR1 is MNHEY and CDR2 SMNVEV (reference sequence). As DNA, the CDR3 is TGTGCCAGCAGTTTCTCCCGGGACGCCGTCTATGGCTACACCTTC. It specifies CASSFSRDAVYGYTF.

This clone was counted many times. The CDR3 is CASSFRLAGKSTDTQYF. CDR3 coding DNA: TGTGCCAGCAGCTTCCGACTAGCGGGGAAGAGCACAGATACGCAGTATTTT. This chain connects TRBV7-2 to TRBJ2-3, with 11 bases matching TRBD2. Germline-derived CDR1 and CDR2 are SGHTA and FQGNSA. The junction had 5 bases not matched to a gene; V was cut back by 3 bases and J by 0 bases. The CDR3 covers 17 residues.

This clone was counted between two and nine times. A much larger clone differs from this one at a single base, so this may be a read error. The identical CDR3 is also encoded by other nucleotide sequences in the sample. The CDR3 loop reads CASSWRADTEAFF. The CDR3 nucleotides read TGTGCCAGCAGTTGGAGGGCCGACACTGAAGCTTTCTTT. The chain uses TRBV25-1 and TRBJ1-1; D remains unclear. The germline V gene has CDR1 MGHDK and CDR2 SYGVNS. This CDR3 contains 13 residues. V lost 5 bases and J 3 bases, leaving 10 bases between the germline ends.

This clone qualifies as medium-sized. This chain connects TRBV12-3 or TRBV12-4 to TRBJ2-7; D call uncertain. The CDR3 has 11 residues. V gave up 1 base and J gave up 9 bases, with 7 bases separating them. CDR3 bases: TGTGCCAGCAGTTTAGAGTTTGGGCAGTACTTC. Protein product: CASSLEFGQYF.

The chain joins TRBV6-1 to TRBJ2-1, with 14 bases that match TRBD2. Germline V lookup: CDR1 MNHNS, CDR2 SASEGT. The CDR3 length is 15 residues. Trimming cost V 6 bases and J 7 bases; bases outside gene matches: 5. CDR3 coding DNA: TGTGCCAGCAGCCGAGGGACTAGCGGGAGAAATGAGCAGTTCTTC. Translating it yields CASSRGTSGRNEQFF.

This clone was counted many times. J is TRBJ1-1 and V is TRBV20-1, with D possibly being TRBD1 (5 bases). Trimming shortened V by 0 bases and J by 2 bases, and 13 bases separated the two germline ends. The germline CDR1 and CDR2 sequences are DFQATT and SNEGSKA (reference sequence). CDR3 size: 15 residues. The CDR3 nucleotides are TGCAGTGCTAGAGACCTCAGGGATGTTAACACTGAAGCTTTCTTT. Encoded protein: CSARDLRDVNTEAFF.

This clone was detected only a few times. The rearrangement uses TRBV6-1 and TRBJ2-2; D perhaps matches TRBD1 (5 bases). CDR3 size: 16 residues. Germline CDR1 MNHNS, CDR2 SASEGT. Trimming left V 3 bases short and J 2 bases short, with 13 bases between. The CDR3 nucleotides are TGTGCCAGCAGTGACACCAGGGTGTGTAACACCGGGGAGCTGTTTTTT. This sequence encodes CASSDTRVCNTGELFF.

The table lists this clone with many counts. The V gene is TRBV27, the J gene TRBJ1-2; D is unresolved. V lost 5 bases, J lost 5 bases, and 18 bases lay in between. The CDR3 is made up of 15 amino acids. Looked up from germline, CDR1 is MNHEY and CDR2 is SMNVEV (reference sequence). CDR3 sequence (DNA): TGTGCCAGCAGTCCTCAATTCGCGGGCCTGTATGGCTACACCTTC. Amino acids: CASSPQFAGLYGYTF.

This clone turned up a few times. This chain connects TRBV12-3 or TRBV12-4 to TRBJ2-3; D gene uncertain. Deletions cut 3 bases from V and 2 bases from J, with 12 bases between. The CDR3 is 15 residues long. CDR3 nucleotide sequence: TGTGCCAGCAGTTTTTATAGGTCGGCCACAGATACGCAGTATTTT. The encoded protein is CASSFYRSATDTQYF.

By proportion, this clone is medium-sized (0.01 to 0.1%). The rearrangement joins TRBV10-3 to TRBJ2-7, with unresolved D. This CDR3 has 12 amino acids. CDR1 ENHRY and CDR2 SYGVKD come from the germline V gene. Trimming took 0 bases from V and 6 from J, leaving 6 bases between them. The CDR3 DNA is TGTGCCATCAGTGAGTCGATGAGCGAGCAGTACTTC. Its translation: CAISESMSEQYF.

This clone was seen repeatedly, ten times or more. The chain carries TRBV30 and TRBJ2-2; a possible D gene is TRBD2 (5 bases). The length of the CDR3 is 16 residues. CDR1 is GTSNPN and CDR2 is SVGIG in the germline V gene (reference sequence). V was shortened by 3 bases and J by 6 bases, with 20 bases between the two germline ends. This CDR3 is CAWRQRNRVSAGELFF. As DNA, the CDR3 is TGTGCCTGGAGACAGCGGAACCGGGTGTCCGCCGGGGAGCTGTTTTTT.

This clone has at least ten counts. The chain uses TRBV5-5 and TRBJ2-7, with 7 bases lining up with TRBD1. V shed 2 bases, J shed 2 bases, and the junction held 4 bases outside the gene matches. The CDR3 length is 14 residues. Per germline, CDR1 SGHKS and CDR2 YYEKEE (reference sequence). The CDR3 reads CASSFGQETYEQYF. CDR3 in DNA: TGTGCCAGCAGCTTCGGACAGGAGACCTACGAGCAGTACTTC.

This clone showed up just a few times. This may come from a read error, since a much larger clone is one base off. The sample carries other DNA sequences with the same CDR3. The V gene is TRBV29-1, the J gene TRBJ1-2; D might be TRBD1 (6 bases). With 6 bases removed from V and 4 bases from J, the gap between germline ends came to 21 bases. The germline V gene has CDR1 SQVTM and CDR2 ANQGSEA. The CDR3 spans 15 residues. The CDR3 nucleotides read TGCAGCGTCCCCAGGGGTAGTCAGGGGCTCTATGGCTACACCTTC. Protein product: CSVPRGSQGLYGYTF.

This chain joins TRBV5-1 and TRBJ1-3; TRBD1 matches 7 bases. The CDR3 totals 16 residues. Germline V gene sequence: CDR1 SGHRS, CDR2 YFSETQ. J gave up 3 bases and V 4 bases, and 10 bases lay outside the gene matches. The CDR3 coding sequence is TGCGCCAGCAGCGGTTCGACAGGGATCTATGGAAACACCATATATTTT. Translating gives CASSGSTGIYGNTIYF.

This clone was seen many times. The J gene is TRBJ2-7, the V gene TRBV3-1; 9 bases line up with TRBD2. Trimming at V came to 6 bases and at J to 0 bases, leaving 6 bases not matched to a gene. This CDR3 comprises 15 residues. The germline V gene encodes CDR1 LGHDT and CDR2 YNNKEL (reference sequence). CDR3 residues: CASRLSGGSSYEQYF. DNA for the CDR3: TGTGCCAGCAGACTCAGCGGGGGGAGCTCCTACGAGCAGTACTTC.

The table lists this clone with many counts. V gene TRBV29-1 combines with J gene TRBJ2-1, with D maybe TRBD1 (7 bases). Germline CDR1 SQVTM, CDR2 ANQGSEA. The V end lost 7 bases, the J end lost 1 base, and 23 bases lay between the germline ends. This CDR3 is built from 17 residues. CDR3 protein: CSGRERSGTVSYNEQFF. The DNA of the CDR3 is TGCAGCGGGAGGGAGAGGTCCGGGACAGTTTCCTACAATGAGCAGTTCTTC.

The rearrangement links TRBV7-6 to TRBJ2-1; TRBD2 aligns across 7 bases. Losses at the gene ends were 9 bases for V and 0 bases for J; bases not matched to a gene: 14. CDR3 length equals 17 residues. The V gene's germline CDR1 is SGHVS and CDR2 FNYEAQ. CDR3 sequence reads: CASSPGAGCHSYNEQFF. The CDR3 DNA reads as TGTGCCAGTAGCCCCGGAGCGGGGTGCCACTCCTACAATGAGCAGTTCTTC.

V gene TRBV20-1 combines with J gene TRBJ2-5; the match to TRBD1 covers 8 bases. J was trimmed by 5 bases and V by 0 bases; bases with no gene match: 5. The CDR3 has 14 residues. Germline lookup yields CDR1 DFQATT and CDR2 SNEGSKA (reference sequence). CDR3 nucleotides: TGCAGTGCTAGAGATACAGGGGGTTCGGAGACCCAGTACTTC. Amino acid sequence: CSARDTGGSETQYF.

This clone has more than one count but fewer than ten. A much larger clone differs from this one at a single base, so this may be a read error. The sample holds other DNA sequences that translate to the same CDR3. V gene TRBV10-3 combines with J gene TRBJ2-2; D is perhaps TRBD2 (5 bases). The CDR3 loop spans 11 amino acids. Germline CDR1 reads ENHRY; CDR2 reads SYGVKD. The CDR3: CAITDTGELFF. Written as DNA, the CDR3 is TGTGCCATCACTGACACCGGGGAGCTTTTTTTT.

This clone was counted at least ten times. The chain carries TRBV28 and TRBJ2-1; 8 nucleotides align to TRBD1. The trim removed 9 bases at V and 6 bases at J, leaving 7 bases unmatched. There are 13 residues in the CDR3. The germline V gene has CDR1 MDHEN and CDR2 SYDVKM. The CDR3 spells CASGTGSFNEQFF. CDR3 DNA sequence: TGTGCCAGTGGGACAGGTTCTTTCAATGAGCAGTTCTTC.

This sequence joins TRBV5-1 and TRBJ2-7; D is unclear. The V gene's germline CDR1 is SGHRS and CDR2 YFSETQ. The ends were cut back, 1 base at V and 2 bases at J, with 7 bases in the middle. This CDR3 has 13 residues. The CDR3 nucleotides read TGCGCCAGCAGCTTGATGGATGCCTACGAGCAGTACTTC. Translated, it gives CASSLMDAYEQYF.

This clone was recorded at least ten times. The chain recombines TRBV4-1 with TRBJ1-2, with a tentative D call TRBD1 (5 bases). The CDR3 sequence is 15 residues long. Germline V gene lookup returns CDR1 MGHRA and CDR2 YSYEKL. The ends were cut back, 0 bases at V and 2 bases at J, with 10 bases in the middle. The CDR3 DNA reads TGCGCCAGCAGCCAAGAGGGGGTGGGAAACTATGGCTACACCTTC. Translated: CASSQEGVGNYGYTF.

This clone was recorded many times. The chain links TRBV7-8 to TRBJ2-1; D not resolved. This CDR3 has 14 amino acids. Trimming removed 5 bases from V and 10 bases from J, with 18 bases in between. The germline V gene encodes CDR1 SGHVS and CDR2 FQNEAQ. As DNA, the CDR3 is TGTGCCAGCAGCCCGAAGACTTTTCCCCGGGAGCAGTTCTTC. It translates to CASSPKTFPREQFF.

This chain uses TRBV18 with TRBJ2-7; the D is unclear. Germline V gene data show CDR1 as KGHSH and CDR2 as LQKENI. CDR3 length: 14 amino acids. V lost 3 bases to trimming and J lost 7 bases, with 16 bases between them. The CDR3 loop reads CASSPLQKSLEQYF. For the CDR3, the DNA is TGTGCCAGCTCACCGCTACAGAAATCACTTGAGCAGTACTTC.

This clone was recorded at least ten times. V and J are TRBV7-6 and TRBJ2-7, with TRBD1 as a possible D gene (5 bases). In germline, CDR1 is SGHVS, CDR2 FNYEAQ. Trimming removed 5 bases at V and 0 bases at J, with 11 bases between. The CDR3 is 14 residues long. CDR3 in amino acids: CASSQAGYSYEQYF. The DNA of the CDR3 is TGTGCCAGCAGCCAAGCAGGGTACTCCTACGAGCAGTACTTC.

Concerning this clone: One end of the junction does not line up with germline, which may come from a read error. This chain uses TRBV5-4 with TRBJ2-5; 8 bases map to TRBD2. The V gene's germline CDR1 is SGHNT and CDR2 YYREEE (reference sequence). The CDR3 extends over 13 amino acids. CDR3 DNA: TGCGCCAGCAGCCAGACTAGCGATAGGAACCAGTACTTC. This gives the protein CASSQTSDRNQYF.

The genes are TRBV11-2 and TRBJ1-6; D call uncertain. V gave up 0 bases and J gave up 5 bases, with 8 bases separating them. Germline CDR1 reads SGHAT; CDR2 reads FQNNGV. The CDR3 totals 15 residues. CDR3 loop: CASSLESRNNSPLHF. CDR3 DNA: TGTGCCAGCAGCTTAGAGAGCCGGAATAATTCACCCCTCCACTTT. Full variable domain (rest looked up from reference TRBV11-2 and TRBJ1-6): EAGVAQSPRYKIIEKRQSVAFWCNPISGHATLYWYQQILGQGPKLLIQFQNNGVVDDSQLPKDRFSAERLKGVDSTLKIQPAKLEDSAVYLCASSLESRNNSPLHFGNGTRLTVT.

This clone occurred many times. The chain joins TRBV20-1 to TRBJ1-1; a possible D gene is TRBD1 (5 bases). There are 15 residues in the CDR3. Trimming left V 0 bases short and J 0 bases short, with 11 bases between. Germline V gene sequence: CDR1 DFQATT, CDR2 SNEGSKA (reference sequence). The CDR3 spells CSARDGAALNTEAFF. CDR3 bases: TGCAGTGCTAGAGATGGGGCAGCCTTGAACACTGAAGCTTTCTTT.

This clone showed up just a few times. J is TRBJ2-7 and V is TRBV7-9, with a possible D match to TRBD1 (6 bases). The CDR3 runs 13 residues. V was shortened by 5 bases and J by 7 bases, with 15 bases between the two germline ends. CDR1 and CDR2 (germline): SEHNR, FQNEAQ (reference sequence). This CDR3 reads CASSVNREREQYF. The CDR3 DNA reads as TGTGCCAGCAGCGTCAACAGGGAGAGGGAGCAGTACTTC.

At least ten counts were recorded for this clone. The chain has TRBV6-1 and TRBJ2-3, with D possibly being TRBD1 or TRBD2 (5 bases each). V was pared by 6 bases and J by 5 bases, with 12 bases between. There are 13 residues in the CDR3. CDR1 MNHNS and CDR2 SASEGT come from the germline V gene. The CDR3 nucleotides are TGTGCCAGCAGCCCCCGGGGCGGAGATACGCAGTATTTT. As protein: CASSPRGGDTQYF.